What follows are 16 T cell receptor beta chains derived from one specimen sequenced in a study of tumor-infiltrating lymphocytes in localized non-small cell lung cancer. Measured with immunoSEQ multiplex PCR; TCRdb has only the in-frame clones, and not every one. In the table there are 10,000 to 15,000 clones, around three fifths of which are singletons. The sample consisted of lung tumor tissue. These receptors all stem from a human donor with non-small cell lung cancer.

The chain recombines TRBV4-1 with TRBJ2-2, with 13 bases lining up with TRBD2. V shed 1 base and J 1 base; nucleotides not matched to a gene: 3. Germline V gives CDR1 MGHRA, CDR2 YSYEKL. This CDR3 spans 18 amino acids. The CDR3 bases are TGCGCCAGCAGCCAAGTCCGACTAGCGGGGGGGAACACCGGGGAGCTGTTTTTT. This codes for CASSQVRLAGGNTGELFF.

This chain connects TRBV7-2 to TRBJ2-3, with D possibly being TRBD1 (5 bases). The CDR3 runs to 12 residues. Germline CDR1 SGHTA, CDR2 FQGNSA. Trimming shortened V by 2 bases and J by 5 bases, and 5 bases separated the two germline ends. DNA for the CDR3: TGTGCCAGCAGCTTACAGGGAGATACGCAGTATTTT. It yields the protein CASSLQGDTQYF. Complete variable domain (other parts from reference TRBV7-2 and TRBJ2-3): GAGVSQSPSNKVTEKGKDVELRCDPISGHTALYWYRQSLGQGLEFLIYFQGNSAPDKSGLPSDRFSAERTGGSVSTLTIQRTQQEDSAVYLCASSLQGDTQYFGPGTRLTVL.

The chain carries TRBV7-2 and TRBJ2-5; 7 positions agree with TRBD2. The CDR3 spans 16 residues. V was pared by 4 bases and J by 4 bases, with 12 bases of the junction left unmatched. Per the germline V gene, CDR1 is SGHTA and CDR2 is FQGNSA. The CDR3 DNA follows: TGTGCCAGCAGCTCCACCGGGAGGCCCCCCGGAGAGACCCAGTACTTC. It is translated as CASSSTGRPPGETQYF.

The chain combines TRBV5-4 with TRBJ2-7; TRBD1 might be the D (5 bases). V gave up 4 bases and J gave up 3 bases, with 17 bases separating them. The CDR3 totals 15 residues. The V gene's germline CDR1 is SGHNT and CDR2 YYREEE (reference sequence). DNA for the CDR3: TGTGCCAGCAGCGATTCGAAAGGGGTGAACTACGAGCAGTACTTC. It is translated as CASSDSKGVNYEQYF.

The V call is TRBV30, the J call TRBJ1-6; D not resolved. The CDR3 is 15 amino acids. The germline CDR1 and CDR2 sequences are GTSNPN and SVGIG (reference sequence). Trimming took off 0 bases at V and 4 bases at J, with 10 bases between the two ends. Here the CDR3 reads CAWSVGPFYNSPLHF. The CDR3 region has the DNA TGTGCCTGGAGTGTAGGGCCGTTTTATAATTCACCCCTCCACTTT. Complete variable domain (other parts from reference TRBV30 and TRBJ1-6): SQTIHQWPATLVQPVGSPLSLECTVEGTSNPNLYWYRQAAGRGLQLLFYSVGIGQISSEVPQNLSASRPQDRQFILSSKKLLLSDSGFYLCAWSVGPFYNSPLHFGNGTRLTVT.

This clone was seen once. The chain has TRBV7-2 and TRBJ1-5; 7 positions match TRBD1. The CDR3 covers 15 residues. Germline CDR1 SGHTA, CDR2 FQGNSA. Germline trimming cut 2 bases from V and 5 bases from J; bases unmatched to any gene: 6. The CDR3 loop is CASSLRRTGDQPQHF. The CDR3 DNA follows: TGTGCCAGCAGCTTAAGGCGGACAGGTGATCAGCCCCAGCATTTT.

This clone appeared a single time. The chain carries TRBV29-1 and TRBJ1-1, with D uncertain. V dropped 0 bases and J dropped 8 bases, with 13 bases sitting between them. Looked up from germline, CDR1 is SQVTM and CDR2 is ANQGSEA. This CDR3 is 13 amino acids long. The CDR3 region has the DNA TGCAGCGTTGAAGACGAAGGGTGGGGAGAAGCTTTCTTT. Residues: CSVEDEGWGEAFF.

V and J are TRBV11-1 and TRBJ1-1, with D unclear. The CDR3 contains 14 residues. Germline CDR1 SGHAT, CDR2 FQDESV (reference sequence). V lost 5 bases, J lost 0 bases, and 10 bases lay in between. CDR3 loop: CASSGSLMNTEAFF. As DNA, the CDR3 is TGTGCCAGCAGCGGGTCGCTAATGAACACTGAAGCTTTCTTT.

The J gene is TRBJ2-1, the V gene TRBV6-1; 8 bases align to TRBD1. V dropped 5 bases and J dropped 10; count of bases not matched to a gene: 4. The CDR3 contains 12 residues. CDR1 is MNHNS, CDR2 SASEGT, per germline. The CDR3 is CASSRTGYEQFF. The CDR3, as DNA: TGTGCCAGCAGTCGGACAGGGTACGAGCAGTTCTTC.

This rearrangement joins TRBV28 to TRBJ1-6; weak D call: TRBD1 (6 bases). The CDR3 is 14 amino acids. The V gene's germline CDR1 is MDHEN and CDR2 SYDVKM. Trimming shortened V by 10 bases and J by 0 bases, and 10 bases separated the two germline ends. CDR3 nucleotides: TGTGCCACCCAGGGGAGCTCCTATAATTCACCCCTCCACTTT. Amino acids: CATQGSSYNSPLHF.

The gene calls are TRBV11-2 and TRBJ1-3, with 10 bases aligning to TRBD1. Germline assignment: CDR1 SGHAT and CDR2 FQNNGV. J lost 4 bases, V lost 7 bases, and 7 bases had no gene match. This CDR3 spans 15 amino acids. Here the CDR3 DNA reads TGTGCCAGCACTTGGACAGGGGGAATCGGAAACACCATATATTTT. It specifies CASTWTGGIGNTIYF.

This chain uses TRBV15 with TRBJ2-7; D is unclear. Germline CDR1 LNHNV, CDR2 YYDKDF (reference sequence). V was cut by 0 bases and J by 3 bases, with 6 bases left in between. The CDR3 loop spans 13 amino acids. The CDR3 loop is CATSRETGYEQYF. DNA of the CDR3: TGTGCCACCAGCAGAGAAACGGGCTACGAGCAGTACTTC.

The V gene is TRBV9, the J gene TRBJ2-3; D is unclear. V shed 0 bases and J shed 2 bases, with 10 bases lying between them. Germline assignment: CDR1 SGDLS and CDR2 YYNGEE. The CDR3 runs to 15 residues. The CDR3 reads CASSVVNTFTDTQYF. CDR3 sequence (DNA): TGTGCCAGCAGCGTAGTAAACACCTTCACAGATACGCAGTATTTT.

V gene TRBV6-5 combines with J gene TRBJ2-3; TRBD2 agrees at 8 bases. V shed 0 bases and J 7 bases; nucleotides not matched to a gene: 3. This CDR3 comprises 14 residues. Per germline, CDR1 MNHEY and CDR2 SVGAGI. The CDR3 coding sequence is TGTGCCAGCAGTTACTCTCGGGGGGGGCATACGCAGTATTTT. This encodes CASSYSRGGHTQYF.

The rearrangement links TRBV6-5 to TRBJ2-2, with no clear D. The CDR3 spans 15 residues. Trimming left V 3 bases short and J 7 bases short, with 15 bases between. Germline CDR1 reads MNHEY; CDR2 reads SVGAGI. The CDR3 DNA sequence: TGTGCCAGCAGTTATTGGGCACTACCGGGCGGGGAGCTGTTTTTT. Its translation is CASSYWALPGGELFF.

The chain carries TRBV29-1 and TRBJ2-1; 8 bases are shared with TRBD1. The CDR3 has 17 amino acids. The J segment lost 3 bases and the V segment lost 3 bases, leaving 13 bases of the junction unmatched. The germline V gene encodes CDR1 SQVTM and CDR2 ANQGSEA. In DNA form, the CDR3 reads TGCAGCGTTGAGGGAGCCAGAGGACAGGGAAACTACAATGAGCAGTTCTTC. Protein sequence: CSVEGARGQGNYNEQFF.